Each of the 23 T cell receptor beta chains below was sequenced from the same sample in a study of kidney transplant recipient with SARS-CoV-2 infection. MiXCR, run by TCRdb on the reads, gives a single entry per CDR3 protein. The repertoire consists of under 300,000 distinct CDR3 sequences, with around 28% occurring once and the leading ten covering 7% to 8%. Sample: a blood sample, taken at baseline and on roughly day 110 from a kidney transplant recipient. The receptors were gathered from a male patient aged 30 to 39 who had COVID-19 and was a kidney transplant recipient. The graft donor may account for some of the T cells.

The table lists this clonotype with many counts. The V gene is TRBV6-5, the J gene TRBJ2-7; TRBD2 agrees at 7 bases. Germline assignment: CDR1 MNHEY and CDR2 SVGAGI. This CDR3 contains 15 residues. V was clipped by 7 bases and J by 0 bases; unmatched bases: 9. CDR3: CASMEVGGSSYEQYF. DNA of the CDR3: TGTGCCAGCATGGAAGTCGGGGGGTCCTCCTACGAGCAGTACTTC.

This clonotype was seen many times. The J gene is TRBJ1-2, the V gene TRBV4-3, with D unclear. This CDR3 has 17 amino acids. The germline gives CDR1 LGHNA, CDR2 YSLEER. V was shortened by 5 bases and J by 4 bases, with 23 bases between the two germline ends. CDR3 region: CASSGIIGRRKTYGYTF. CDR3 bases: TGCGCCAGCAGCGGTATTATAGGACGTCGAAAGACCTATGGCTACACCTTC.

This clonotype was seen many times. The chain uses TRBV28 and TRBJ2-3; possibly TRBD2 for D (6 bases). Germline loops: CDR1 MDHEN, CDR2 SYDVKM. This CDR3 is 18 amino acids long. Trimming shortened V by 5 bases and J by 0 bases, and 21 bases separated the two germline ends. CDR3 nucleotide sequence: TGTGCCAGCAGTCAAGGATGGGATAGCGGAAACAGCACAGATACGCAGTATTTT. It codes for CASSQGWDSGNSTDTQYF.

This chain uses TRBV5-4 with TRBJ2-3, with 16 bases fitting TRBD2. V lost 3 bases to trimming and J lost 0 bases; unmatched junction nucleotides: 1. This CDR3 is built from 17 residues. The germline CDR1 and CDR2 sequences are SGHNT and YYREEE (reference sequence). CDR3 protein: CASSSGLAGGSTDTQYF. CDR3 bases: TGTGCCAGCAGCTCGGGACTAGCGGGGGGGAGCACAGATACGCAGTATTTT.

Of note for this clonotype: The conserved final phenylalanine or tryptophan is absent from the CDR3, which likely points to a read error. The chain is built from TRBV12-3 or TRBV12-4 and TRBJ1-2; D gene uncertain. The CDR3 covers 17 residues. V was pared by 4 bases and J by 4 bases, with 22 bases between. CDR3 nucleotide sequence: TGTGCCAGCAGTTGCGGTGTCACAGCAGGAAGGACCTATGGCTACACCCTC. Protein sequence: CASSCGVTAGRTYGYTL.

There are a few counts of this clonotype. V usage is TRBV3-1 and J usage is TRBJ2-2, with D unclear. CDR1 and CDR2 (germline): LGHDT, YNNKEL (reference sequence). The CDR3 has 18 residues. The ends were cut back, 5 bases at V and 5 bases at J, with 24 bases in the middle. The CDR3 sequence is CASSCMSPISGLTGELFF. The CDR3 DNA sequence: TGTGCCAGCAGCTGTATGAGTCCCATTTCAGGCTTGACCGGGGAGCTGTTTTTT.

In the case of this clonotype: Since a much larger clone is just one base distant, this may be a read error. The rearrangement uses TRBV28 and TRBJ2-5, with D possibly TRBD1 on 5 matching bases. The closer fit of TRBJ2-7 to the DNA end suggests the J call may be wrong. CDR1 MDHEN and CDR2 SYDVKM come from the germline V gene. This CDR3 is built from 14 residues. CDR3 sequence: CACNLVQGSYEQYF. The CDR3 region has the DNA TGTGCCTGCAACCTGGTTCAGGGATCCTACGAGCAGTACTTC.

V is TRBV6-1 and J is TRBJ2-3, with D possibly being TRBD1 (5 bases). The V end was cut by 1 base, the J end by 9 bases, with 14 bases between. The CDR3 extends over 14 amino acids. Germline CDR1 MNHNS, CDR2 SASEGT. The CDR3: CASSEGIGRVTQYF. CDR3 coding DNA: TGTGCCAGCAGTGAAGGCATAGGCAGGGTGACGCAGTATTTT.

This clonotype was found many times. This chain uses TRBV12-3 or TRBV12-4 with TRBJ2-7; tentative D call: TRBD1 (5 bases). V lost 3 bases and J lost 0, with 9 bases in between. The CDR3 has 14 residues. CDR3 region: CASSLTALSYEQYF. CDR3 sequence (DNA): TGTGCCAGCAGTTTGACAGCACTCTCCTACGAGCAGTACTTC.

This clonotype was found many times. The genes are TRBV11-2 and TRBJ2-7, with D tentatively TRBD1 or TRBD2 (5 bases each). Germline assignment: CDR1 SGHAT and CDR2 FQNNGV. The CDR3 has 15 amino acids. The ends were cut back, 3 bases at V and 0 bases at J, with 12 bases in the middle. The CDR3 nucleotides read TGTGCCAGCAGCTTTGGGGACCCGAGCTCCTACGAGCAGTACTTC. Translation: CASSFGDPSSYEQYF.

This clonotype was observed many times. The genes are TRBV5-6 and TRBJ1-1; possibly TRBD1 for D (5 bases). The CDR3 totals 14 residues. V gave up 0 bases and J gave up 4 bases, with 10 bases separating them. Germline-derived CDR1 and CDR2 are SGHDT and YYEEEE. CDR3 protein: CASSLAGGSTEAFF. The CDR3 region has the DNA TGTGCCAGCAGCTTGGCGGGGGGTAGCACTGAAGCTTTCTTT.

A note on this clonotype: This may stem from a read error, because a much larger clone lies one nucleotide away. The rearrangement uses TRBV18 and TRBJ2-1, with 10 bases that match TRBD2. This CDR3 contains 15 residues. Germline CDR1 and CDR2: KGHSH and LQKENI. V was pared by 2 bases and J by 4 bases, with 2 bases of the junction left unmatched. The CDR3 region has the DNA TGTGCCAGCTCACCAACTAGCGGGGCGTACAATGAGCAGTTCTTC. As protein: CASSPTSGAYNEQFF.

In this sample, this clonotype turned up a few times. This rearrangement joins TRBV3-1 to TRBJ2-3, with a tentative D call TRBD2 (5 bases). Trimming removed 4 bases at V and 4 bases at J, with 18 bases between. Germline V gene data show CDR1 as LGHDT and CDR2 as YNNKEL (reference sequence). This CDR3 contains 16 residues. The CDR3 nucleotides are TGTGCCAGCAGCCGCCACGGGTCGGGAATCGCAGATACGCAGTATTTT. This encodes CASSRHGSGIADTQYF.

A few counts support this clonotype. The J gene is TRBJ2-3, the V gene TRBV21-1. TRBV21-1 counts as a pseudogene. The CDR3 sequence is 17 residues long. Here the CDR3 DNA reads TGTGCCAGCAGCCCCCAGATTCGACCATGGGACACAGATACGCAGTATTTT. Protein sequence: CASSPQIRPWDTDTQYF.

This clonotype showed up many times. The genes are TRBV6-5 and TRBJ2-5, with 9 bases lining up with TRBD1. This CDR3 spans 18 amino acids. The germline gives CDR1 MNHEY, CDR2 SVGAGI. Trimming removed 6 bases from V and 14 bases from J; junction bases left unmatched: 28. CDR3 sequence reads: CASRLLATPGQGFQENYF. The CDR3 DNA is TGTGCCAGCAGACTACTCGCCACACCGGGACAGGGCTTCCAAGAGAATTACTTC.

This clonotype has at least ten counts. The rearrangement uses TRBV12-5 and TRBJ1-2; TRBD1 is a possible D gene (5 bases). CDR3 length: 17 amino acids. Trimming removed 3 bases from V and 4 bases from J, with 21 bases in between. Per the germline V gene, CDR1 is LGHNT and CDR2 is FRNRAP. CDR3 loop: CASGLRPLQGKTYGYTF. DNA of the CDR3: TGTGCTAGTGGTTTACGCCCTTTGCAGGGAAAGACCTATGGCTACACCTTC. Full variable domain (outside the CDR3, taken from reference TRBV12-5 and TRBJ1-2): DARVTQTPRHKVTEMGQEVTMRCQPILGHNTVFWYRQTMMQGLELLAYFRNRAPLDDSGMPKDRFSAEMPDATLATLKIQPSEPRDSAVYFCASGLRPLQGKTYGYTFGSGTRLTVV.

There are many counts of this clonotype. V and J are TRBV27 and TRBJ1-3; 10 nucleotides align to TRBD1. Trimming removed 7 bases from V and 3 bases from J; junction bases left unmatched: 15. Germline values: CDR1 MNHEY, CDR2 SMNVEV (reference sequence). The CDR3 loop spans 18 amino acids. The CDR3 DNA follows: TGTGCCAGCAAACCCCAGACAGGGGGCGCCTTCGGTGGAAACACCATATATTTT. It translates to CASKPQTGGAFGGNTIYF.

Notes on this clonotype: An end of the junction does not agree with germline; a read error may underlie this. The chain is built from TRBV28 and TRBJ1-3, with D hard to call. The CDR3 runs to 14 residues. Germline values: CDR1 MDHEN, CDR2 SYDVKM. Written as DNA, the CDR3 is TGTGCCAGCAGTTTGGGCAGCTCTGGAAGCACCATATATTTT. Protein: CASSLGSSGSTIYF.

This clonotype was recorded many times. This rearrangement joins TRBV7-2 to TRBJ1-5; D unresolved. The germline CDR1 and CDR2 sequences are SGHTA and FQGNSA. The CDR3 totals 15 residues. The V gene lost 1 base and the J gene lost 3 bases, with 10 bases spanning the gap. CDR3 loop: CASSLEGRDNQPQHF. The DNA for the CDR3 is TGTGCCAGCAGCTTAGAGGGCCGGGACAATCAGCCCCAGCATTTT.

Points on this clonotype: Being one base from a much bigger clone, this may be a read error. This sequence joins TRBV5-1 and TRBJ1-1; TRBD1 is a possible D gene (5 bases). The CDR3 runs to 15 residues. Per the germline V gene, CDR1 is SGHRS and CDR2 is YFSETQ. The CDR3 DNA reads as TGCGCCAGCAGCTGGGCGGCCTCAGGGAACACTGAAACTTTCTTT. Its protein product is CASSWAASGNTETFF.

Remarks on this clonotype: This may arise from a read error, as a much more abundant clone is one base away. The rearrangement links TRBV25-1 to TRBJ1-5, with D maybe TRBD1 (6 bases). V dropped 5 bases and J dropped 1 base, with 18 bases sitting between them. This CDR3 has 17 amino acids. Germline V lookup: CDR1 MGHDK, CDR2 SYGVNS. The CDR3 here is CASSPGTRGWSNQPQHF. The CDR3 nucleotides are TGTGCCAGCAGTCCCGGGACAAGGGGCTGGAGCAATCAGCCCCAGCATTTT.

This clonotype was picked up many times. The chain couples TRBV24-1 to TRBJ2-7; D is possibly TRBD1 (6 bases). Trimming took off 3 bases at V and 3 bases at J, with 8 bases between the two ends. This CDR3 spans 13 amino acids. Germline loops: CDR1 KGHDR, CDR2 SFDVKD. The CDR3 DNA is TGTGCCACCAGTGATACAGGGCTCTACGAGCAGTACTTC. Its translation is CATSDTGLYEQYF.

Points on this clonotype: Possible read error: a much larger clone is one base away. CDR3 residues: CAGQLETSRKTYGYTF. Here the CDR3 DNA reads TGTGCCGGCCAGCTGGAAACAAGCAGAAAGACCTATGGCTACACCTTC. V gene TRBV11-2 combines with J gene TRBJ1-2; D unclear. Trimming took off 11 bases at V and 4 bases at J, with 26 bases between the two ends. CDR3 length: 16 amino acids. Germline CDR1 and CDR2: SGHAT and FQNNGV.